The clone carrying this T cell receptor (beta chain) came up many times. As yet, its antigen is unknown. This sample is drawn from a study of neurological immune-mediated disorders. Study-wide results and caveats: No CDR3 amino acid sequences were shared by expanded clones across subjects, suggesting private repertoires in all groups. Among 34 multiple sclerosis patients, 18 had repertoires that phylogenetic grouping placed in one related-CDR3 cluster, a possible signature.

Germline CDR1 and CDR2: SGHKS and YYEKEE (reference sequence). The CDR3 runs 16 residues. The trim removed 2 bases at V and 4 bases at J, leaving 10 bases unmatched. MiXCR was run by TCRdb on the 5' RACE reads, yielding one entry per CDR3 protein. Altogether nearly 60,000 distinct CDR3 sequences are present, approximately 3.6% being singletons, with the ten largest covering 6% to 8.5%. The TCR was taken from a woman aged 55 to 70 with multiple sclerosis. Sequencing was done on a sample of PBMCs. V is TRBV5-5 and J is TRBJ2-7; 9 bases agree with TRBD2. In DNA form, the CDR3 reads TGTGCCAGCAGCTTTTCAGCGGGGGGCGGTACGTACGAGCAGTACTTC. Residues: CASSFSAGGGTYEQYF.